Reported below is one TCR beta chain. Its antigen is currently unknown. This may stem from a read error, because a much larger clone lies one nucleotide away. Only patients with CD8+CD57+ cell expansion on flow cytometry were chosen for sequencing. This entry is derived from a study of CD8+CD57+ T cells in acquired aplastic anemia. The CDR3 length is 15 residues. The V gene's germline CDR1 is SGDLS and CDR2 YYNGEE. Template material for TCR beta VDJ and CDR3 profiling consisted of genomic DNA. TCRdb reanalysed the reads using MiXCR and keeps one entry per CDR3 protein. Among 200,000 or so distinct CDR3 sequences listed, approximately 51% were seen once. Study results and caveats: Sharing between patients and controls was observed for twenty-nine CD8+ CDR3 sequences.

The chain links TRBV9 to TRBJ1-2, with no clear D. This clonotype originated in a human donor with aplastic anemia. The sample was sorted CD4+, CD8+, or CD8+CD57+ T cells (not recorded which) from PBMCs. The CDR3 here is CASSVGLVGLGGYAF. CDR3 nucleotide sequence: TGTGCCAGCAGCGTAGGGCTGGTTGGGCTAGGCGGCTACGCCTTC.